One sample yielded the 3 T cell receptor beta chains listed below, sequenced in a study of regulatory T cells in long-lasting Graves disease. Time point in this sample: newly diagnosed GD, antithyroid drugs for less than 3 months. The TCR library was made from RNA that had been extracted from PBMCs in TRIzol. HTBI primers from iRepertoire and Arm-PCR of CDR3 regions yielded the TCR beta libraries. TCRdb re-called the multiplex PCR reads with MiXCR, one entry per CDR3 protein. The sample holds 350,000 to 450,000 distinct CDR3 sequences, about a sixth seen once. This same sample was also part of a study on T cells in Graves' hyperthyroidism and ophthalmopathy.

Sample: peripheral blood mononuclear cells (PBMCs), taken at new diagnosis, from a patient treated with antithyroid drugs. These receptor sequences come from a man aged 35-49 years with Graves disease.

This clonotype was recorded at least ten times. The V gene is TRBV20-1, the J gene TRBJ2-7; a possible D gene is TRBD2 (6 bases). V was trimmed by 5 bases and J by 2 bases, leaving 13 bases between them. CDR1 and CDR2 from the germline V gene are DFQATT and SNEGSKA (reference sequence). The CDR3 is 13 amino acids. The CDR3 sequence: CSAPRWGAYEQYF. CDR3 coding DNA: TGCAGTGCTCCCCGTTGGGGGGCCTACGAGCAGTACTTC.

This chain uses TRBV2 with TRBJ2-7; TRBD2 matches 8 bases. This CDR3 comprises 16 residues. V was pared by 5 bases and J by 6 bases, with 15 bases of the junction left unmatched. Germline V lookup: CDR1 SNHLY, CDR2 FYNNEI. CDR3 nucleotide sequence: TGTGCCAGCAGTCGGACCACCCGGGGGGGCGGGGTCGAGCAGTACTTC. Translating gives CASSRTTRGGGVEQYF.

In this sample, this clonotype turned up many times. This chain's CDR3 is CATSLGGGNNEQFF. In DNA, the CDR3 is TGTGCCACCAGTCTCGGCGGGGGTAACAATGAGCAGTTCTTC. The V call is TRBV24-1, the J call TRBJ2-1; 7 nucleotides align to TRBD2. This CDR3 region has 14 residues. J gave up 5 bases and V 6 bases, and 6 bases lay outside the gene matches. Germline V CDR1 and CDR2: KGHDR, SFDVKD.